Listed here are 17 T cell receptor beta chains from one sample, sequenced in a study of OX40 agonist ivuxolimab in advanced cancers. Assay used: immunoSEQ multiplex PCR; TCRdb lists only in-frame clones, some missing. This table holds approximately 76,000 clones, about 93% found once. The sample in question was CD4+ or CD8+ T cells sorted from blood, obtained in a trial of the OX40 agonist ivuxolimab. These TCRs come from an adult with an advanced solid tumor such as melanoma, head and neck, liver or kidney cancer.

V and J are TRBV6-5 and TRBJ2-2; D uncertain. This CDR3 contains 14 residues. Germline CDR1 and CDR2: MNHEY and SVGAGI. V lost 2 bases and J 2 bases, leaving 6 bases between the germline ends. The CDR3 loop reads CASSYQTNTGELFF. In DNA, the CDR3 is TGTGCCAGCAGTTACCAGACAAACACCGGGGAGCTGTTTTTT.

By its share, this clone is medium-sized. The CDR3 sequence: CASSFGQVGEQYF. The CDR3, as DNA: TGTGCCAGCAGCTTCGGACAGGTCGGCGAGCAGTACTTC. The chain uses TRBV5-4 and TRBJ2-7; 7 positions match TRBD1. Trimming removed 2 bases from V and 6 bases from J; junction bases left unmatched: 5. This CDR3 is 13 amino acids long. Per the germline V gene, CDR1 is SGHNT and CDR2 is YYREEE (reference sequence). Full variable domain (remainder filled in from reference TRBV5-4 and TRBJ2-7): ETGVTQSPTHLIKTRGQQVTLRCSSQSGHNTVSWYQQALGQGPQFIFQYYREEENGRGNFPPRFSGLQFPNYSSELNVNALELDDSALYLCASSFGQVGEQYFGPGTRLTVT.

CDR3 sequence: CASSSGTGIAYEQYF. The CDR3 bases are TGTGCCAGCAGCTCCGGGACAGGGATAGCCTACGAGCAGTACTTC. The chain links TRBV27 to TRBJ2-7, with 9 nucleotides matching TRBD1. V lost 6 bases, J lost 2 bases, and 8 bases stayed unmatched. The CDR3 loop spans 15 amino acids. Germline V gives CDR1 MNHEY, CDR2 SMNVEV (reference sequence).

This sequence joins TRBV9 and TRBJ2-1, with 7 bases fitting TRBD2. V lost 0 bases to trimming and J lost 7 bases; unmatched junction nucleotides: 4. There are 14 residues in the CDR3. Germline V gene lookup returns CDR1 SGDLS and CDR2 YYNGEE. CDR3 protein: CASSVAGGSNEQFF. The CDR3 DNA reads TGTGCCAGCAGCGTAGCGGGGGGATCAAATGAGCAGTTCTTC.

The chain employs TRBV6-5 and TRBJ1-2; D gene unclear. The CDR3 sequence is 15 residues long. Trimming took 0 bases from V and 6 from J, leaving 14 bases between them. In germline, CDR1 is MNHEY, CDR2 SVGAGI. The CDR3 reads CASSYSAPLWDGYTF. Written as DNA, the CDR3 is TGTGCCAGCAGTTACTCAGCCCCATTGTGGGATGGCTACACCTTC.

About this clone: One end of the junction varies from germline; a read error may be responsible. The chain couples TRBV5-1 to TRBJ2-2; possibly TRBD1 for D (5 bases). In germline, CDR1 is SGHRS, CDR2 YFSETQ. The length of the CDR3 is 15 residues. CDR3 residues: CASSLAAGNPGELFF. DNA for the CDR3: TGCGCCAGCAGCTTGGCGGCAGGGAACCCCGGGGAGCTGTTTTTT.

V usage is TRBV27 and J usage is TRBJ1-3; the D is unclear. The CDR3 is 13 amino acids. Germline CDR1 and CDR2: MNHEY and SMNVEV (reference sequence). V lost 5 bases and J 0 bases, leaving 5 bases between the germline ends. The CDR3 loop reads CASSTSSGNTIYF. The CDR3 coding sequence is TGTGCCAGCAGTACAAGCTCTGGAAACACCATATATTTT.

The CDR3 here is CASSFSPGQGSYEQYF. CDR3 in DNA: TGTGCCAGCAGTTTTTCACCGGGACAGGGATCCTACGAGCAGTACTTC. The rearrangement joins TRBV28 to TRBJ2-7; 9 bases are a match to TRBD1. Unmatched junction bases numbered 7, after V lost 3 bases and J lost 1 base. Germline lookup yields CDR1 MDHEN and CDR2 SYDVKM. The CDR3 extends over 16 amino acids.

V is TRBV19 and J is TRBJ2-7; D possibly matches TRBD1 or TRBD2 (6 bases each). Germline loops: CDR1 LNHDA, CDR2 SQIVND (reference sequence). V was shortened by 6 bases and J by 7 bases, with 16 bases between the two germline ends. This CDR3 is 13 amino acids long. CDR3 coding DNA: TGTGCCAGTAGCATAACCGAAGGGGGGGAGCAGTACTTC. It encodes CASSITEGGEQYF. Complete variable domain (other parts from reference TRBV19 and TRBJ2-7): DGGITQSPKYLFRKEGQNVTLSCEQNLNHDAMYWYRQDPGQGLRLIYYSQIVNDFQKGDIAEGYSVSREKKESFPLTVTSAQKNPTAFYLCASSITEGGEQYFGPGTRLTVT.

The CDR3 loop reads CASSPGSGSEKLFF. CDR3 DNA: TGTGCCAGCAGCCCAGGGAGCGGGAGTGAAAAACTGTTTTTT. The V and J genes are TRBV5-6 and TRBJ1-4; perhaps TRBD1 as D (5 bases). CDR3 length: 14 amino acids. Trimming cost V 4 bases and J 7 bases, with 14 bases left between them. From germline, CDR1 is SGHDT and CDR2 YYEEEE.

The chain combines TRBV6-1 with TRBJ2-7, with D tentatively TRBD1 or TRBD2 (5 bases each). Germline V gene data show CDR1 as MNHNS and CDR2 as SASEGT. The CDR3 length is 15 residues. V lost 4 bases and J lost 2, with 15 bases in between. CDR3 DNA: TGTGCCAGCAGTGGATACCGGGACGGTCCCTACGAGCAGTACTTC. Translated: CASSGYRDGPYEQYF.

The chain employs TRBV25-1 and TRBJ2-2; D gene ambiguous. The germline gives CDR1 MGHDK, CDR2 SYGVNS. Trimming cost V 2 bases and J 3 bases, with 7 bases left between them. This CDR3 comprises 14 residues. CDR3 loop: CASSEGHYTGELFF. The CDR3 bases are TGTGCCAGCAGTGAAGGTCATTACACCGGGGAGCTGTTTTTT.

This clone was seen only a few times. This chain links TRBV2 with TRBJ1-1; D gene unclear. The germline CDR1 and CDR2 sequences are SNHLY and FYNNEI. V was clipped by 9 bases and J by 0 bases, with 8 bases between them. This CDR3 contains 12 residues. CDR3 in amino acids: CARVPMNTEAFF. The CDR3 DNA is TGTGCCAGAGTTCCAATGAACACTGAAGCTTTCTTT.

This chain links TRBV27 with TRBJ1-3, with D perhaps TRBD1 (5 bases). V lost 0 bases to trimming and J lost 2 bases, with 8 bases between them. This CDR3 has 15 residues. Germline CDR1 MNHEY, CDR2 SMNVEV (reference sequence). Here the CDR3 reads CASSLSPGTGNTIYF. The CDR3 coding sequence is TGTGCCAGCAGTTTATCGCCAGGGACTGGAAACACCATATATTTT.

This sequence joins TRBV5-8 and TRBJ2-5, with D possibly called TRBD1 or TRBD2 (5 bases each). V was trimmed by 0 bases and J by 9 bases, leaving 9 bases between them. CDR3 length: 12 amino acids. Germline V gene data show CDR1 as SGHTS and CDR2 as YDEGEE. The CDR3 DNA is TGTGCCAGCAGCTTGGTTGGGACCCCCCAGTACTTC. Its translation: CASSLVGTPQYF.

The chain employs TRBV13 and TRBJ2-5; TRBD2 matches at 7 bases. There are 14 residues in the CDR3. Germline CDR1 and CDR2: PRHDT and FYEKMQ (reference sequence). J lost 5 bases, V lost 1 base, and 4 bases had no gene match. Here the CDR3 DNA reads TGTGCCAGCAGCTTAGCCTGGGAGGGGGAGACCCAGTACTTC. This encodes CASSLAWEGETQYF.

This chain connects TRBV19 to TRBJ2-5, with D perhaps TRBD1 or TRBD2 (6 bases each). Trimming cost V 1 base and J 3 bases, with 18 bases left between them. The CDR3 sequence is 17 residues long. Germline lookup yields CDR1 LNHDA and CDR2 SQIVND (reference sequence). CDR3 bases: TGTGCCAGTAGTATAGTGGCCGGGGGCTCAATAGAAGAGACCCAGTACTTC. Translating gives CASSIVAGGSIEETQYF.